A selection of T cell receptor beta chains follows, all from one sample in a study of OX40 agonist ivuxolimab in advanced cancers. This table comes from immunoSEQ multiplex PCR, and its TCRdb copy is limited to in-frame clones, with some not included. The sample lists about 100,000 clones; around 85% were seen once. The input for sequencing was CD4+ or CD8+ T cells sorted from blood, taken in a trial of the OX40 agonist ivuxolimab. The origin of the receptors is an adult with an advanced solid tumor such as melanoma, head and neck, liver or kidney cancer. CDR3s include the opening cysteine and the closing phenylalanine or tryptophan. The order of the fields is D gene, V gene, J gene, clone size, CDR3 DNA, CDR3 protein. D genes are given only for firm matches. A clone size is listed for some rows: how often the clone was seen (once, few, many), or a class if it is expanded.

D: NA; V: TRBV5-1; J: TRBJ1-4; size: NA; DNA: TGCGCCAGCAGCTATGACGAGGGGGAAAAACTGTTTTTT; CDR3: CASSYDEGEKLFF
D: NA; V: TRBV19; J: TRBJ1-6; size: once; DNA: TGTGCCAGTACGGCAGGGTATTCACCCCTCCACTTT; CDR3: CASTAGYSPLHF
D: TRBD2; V: TRBV9; J: TRBJ2-5; size: NA; DNA: TGTGCCAGCAGCGGAAATAGCGGGATTCAAGAGACCCAGTACTTC; CDR3: CASSGNSGIQETQYF
D: NA; V: TRBV5-6; J: TRBJ1-6; size: NA; DNA: TGTGCCAGCAGCGACCTCGGGGGGAGGGCTGAGAATTCACCCCTCCACTTT; CDR3: CASSDLGGRAENSPLHF
D: NA; V: TRBV7-2; J: TRBJ2-7; size: NA; DNA: TGTGCCAGCAGCTTGTCCAGCGGAACCTACGAGCAGTACTTC; CDR3: CASSLSSGTYEQYF
D: NA; V: TRBV9; J: TRBJ1-5; size: few; DNA: TGTGCCAGCAGCTCTGGACAGTACCAGCCCCAGCATTTT; CDR3: CASSSGQYQPQHF
D: NA; V: TRBV7-2; J: TRBJ2-7; size: NA; DNA: TGTGCCAGCACCAAGCGGGACAATGGCGAGCAGTACTTC; CDR3: CASTKRDNGEQYF
D: NA; V: TRBV5-5; J: TRBJ2-7; size: NA; DNA: TGTGCCAGCAGCTTGGCCCCGGGGCAGGCCACCTACGAGCAGTACTTC; CDR3: CASSLAPGQATYEQYF
D: NA; V: TRBV27; J: TRBJ1-2; size: NA; DNA: TGTGCCAGCAGTTTATGGGGAAGTCCGGACTATGGCTACACCTTC; CDR3: CASSLWGSPDYGYTF
D: NA; V: TRBV21-1; J: TRBJ2-4; size: NA; DNA: TGTGCCAGCAGCCCCGGGGCAATCCGAAACATTCAGTACTTC; CDR3: CASSPGAIRNIQYF
D: NA; V: TRBV5-1; J: TRBJ2-3; size: NA; DNA: TGCGCCAGCAGCTTGCTCAGCACAGATACGCAGTATTTT; CDR3: CASSLLSTDTQYF
D: NA; V: TRBV19; J: TRBJ2-5; size: NA; DNA: TGTGCCAGTAGTATCGACAGTCACCAAGAGACCCAGTACTTC; CDR3: CASSIDSHQETQYF
D: TRBD1; V: TRBV28; J: TRBJ2-7; size: NA; DNA: TGTGCCAGCACCGTGGGGGGGACAGGGCCCTACGAGCAGTACTTC; CDR3: CASTVGGTGPYEQYF
D: TRBD2; V: TRBV5-1; J: TRBJ2-7; size: NA; DNA: TGCGCCAGCAGCTTGGGGGCTAGCGGGGGCCTCTACGAGCAGTACTTC; CDR3: CASSLGASGGLYEQYF
D: TRBD1; V: TRBV7-2; J: TRBJ2-2; size: NA; DNA: TGTGCCAGCAGCTTAGGTACAGGGGCCGGGGAGCTGTTTTTT; CDR3: CASSLGTGAGELFF
D: TRBD1; V: TRBV5-1; J: TRBJ2-7; size: NA; DNA: TGCGCCAGCAGCGGAAACAGGGGCTACGAGCAGTACTTC; CDR3: CASSGNRGYEQYF
D: NA; V: TRBV4-2; J: TRBJ2-1; size: NA; DNA: TGTGCCAGCAGCCGAAGTGGAGCGCGGTCCCCACAGGATGAGCAGTTCTTC; CDR3: CASSRSGARSPQDEQFF
D: TRBD2; V: TRBV7-3; J: TRBJ2-1; size: NA; DNA: TGTGCCAGCAGCTTAACGCCGGGACTAGCGGGGTACAATGAGCAGTTCTTC; CDR3: CASSLTPGLAGYNEQFF
D: NA; V: TRBV6-1; J: TRBJ1-3; size: NA; DNA: TGTGCCAGCAGTAAAGGGGACCCGGCAGCTGGAAACACCATATATTTT; CDR3: CASSKGDPAAGNTIYF
D: TRBD2; V: TRBV5-8; J: TRBJ2-1; size: few; DNA: TGTGCCAGCAGCTTGGGGCCTCTAGCGGGGAACTACTACAATGAGCAGTTCTTC; CDR3: CASSLGPLAGNYYNEQFF
D: NA; V: TRBV7-2; J: TRBJ2-3; size: NA; DNA: TGTGCCAGCCGGGGGTCTGGCACAGATACGCAGTATTTT; CDR3: CASRGSGTDTQYF
D: NA; V: TRBV5-1; J: TRBJ1-2; size: NA; DNA: TGCGCCAGCAGTGGTGGGGTGAACTATGGCTACACCTTC; CDR3: CASSGGVNYGYTF
D: NA; V: TRBV5-1; J: TRBJ2-7; size: NA; DNA: TGCGCCAGCAGCTTGGGTCAAACCAAGACCCACGAGCAGTACTTC; CDR3: CASSLGQTKTHEQYF
D: TRBD1; V: TRBV10-3; J: TRBJ1-6; size: NA; DNA: TGTGCCATCAGGGGGACAGGGGATTCACCCCTCCACTTT; CDR3: CAIRGTGDSPLHF
D: NA; V: TRBV6-5; J: TRBJ1-6; size: NA; DNA: TGTGCCAGCGGGGCGACGTCACCCCTCCACTTT; CDR3: CASGATSPLHF
D: TRBD2; V: TRBV18; J: TRBJ2-3; size: NA; DNA: TGTGCCAGCTCAGCGCCGGGACTAGCGGGGAGGGGCACAGATACGCAGTATTTT; CDR3: CASSAPGLAGRGTDTQYF
D: NA; V: TRBV2; J: TRBJ1-2; size: NA; DNA: TGTGCCAGCAGTGAAGTTTCTACGTGGGGGTCAGGGCTCTATGGCTACACCTTC; CDR3: CASSEVSTWGSGLYGYTF
D: TRBD1; V: TRBV27; J: TRBJ2-1; size: NA; DNA: TGTGCCAGCAGTTTAAGACAGGGCAATGAGCAGTTCTTC; CDR3: CASSLRQGNEQFF
D: NA; V: TRBV11-1; J: TRBJ2-3; size: NA; DNA: TGTGCCAGCAGCTCCACGACCGGGGAAGATACGCAGTATTTT; CDR3: CASSSTTGEDTQYF
D: TRBD1; V: TRBV6-6; J: TRBJ1-6; size: NA; DNA: TGTGCCAGCAGTCCTACCGGGACAGGGAATTCACCCCTCCACTTT; CDR3: CASSPTGTGNSPLHF